A single T cell receptor beta chain is shown here with its context. The record originates from a study of control samples from healthy donors and cancer patients. Some clones are missing from TCRdb's copy, which holds only in-frame ones; the method was immunoSEQ multiplex PCR. The sample includes 170,000 or so clones, 85% to 95% of them seen just once. This TCR derives from a man aged 18-30 years in good health. Specimen: blood.

The CDR3 bases are TGTGCCAGCAGTTACGCAGGGGTGGGTAATTCACCCCTCCACTTT. It is translated as CASSYAGVGNSPLHF. This chain links TRBV6-5 with TRBJ1-6, with a weak D call TRBD1 (6 bases). Germline loops: CDR1 MNHEY, CDR2 SVGAGI. V lost 2 bases and J 6 bases, leaving 11 bases between the germline ends. This CDR3 is 15 amino acids long.